These 7 T cell receptor beta chains originate from one sample sequenced in a study of CD8 T cells in ankylosing spondylitis. TCRdb passed the 5' RACE reads through MiXCR, listing each CDR3 protein once. The data contain 85,000 to 100,000 distinct CDR3 sequences, 8% to 10% of them singletons. The sample consisted of blood, either unsorted or a sorted T cell fraction (not recorded which). The receptors shown here come from a male donor with ankylosing spondylitis or in good health (not recorded which).

There are many counts of this clonotype. CDR3 nucleotides: TGTGCCAGCAGTTACGGGCCGGTGAACATTCAGTACTTC. Residues: CASSYGPVNIQYF. This sequence joins TRBV6-5 and TRBJ2-4; D gene unclear. Trimming pared 2 bases from V and 7 bases from J, leaving 9 bases between. CDR3 length: 13 residues. Germline V gene data show CDR1 as MNHEY and CDR2 as SVGAGI.

The table lists this clonotype with many counts. The chain couples TRBV7-6 to TRBJ2-7, with 10 nucleotides matching TRBD1. The CDR3 is 16 residues long. CDR1 is SGHVS, CDR2 FNYEAQ, per germline. With V trimmed by 7 bases and J by 3 bases, 12 bases remained unmatched. CDR3 nucleotide sequence: TGTGCCAGCACCAAATATCCCGGACAGGGGGGCTACGAGCAGTACTTC. As protein: CASTKYPGQGGYEQYF.

In this sample, this clonotype turned up many times. The chain has TRBV12-3 or TRBV12-4 and TRBJ2-7; 8 bases match TRBD2. The junction had 3 bases not matched to a gene; V was cut back by 3 bases and J by 2 bases. The length of the CDR3 is 14 residues. In DNA, the CDR3 is TGTGCCAGCAGTTTGACTAGCGCTGCCTACGAGCAGTACTTC. The encoded protein is CASSLTSAAYEQYF.

As regards this clonotype: This clone may be a read error of a much larger clone one base away. The V gene is TRBV20-1, the J gene TRBJ2-1; 8 bases fit TRBD2. Germline V gene data show CDR1 as DFQATT and CDR2 as SNEGSKA (reference sequence). The CDR3 is 13 residues long. This CDR3 is CSARSAGGNAQFF. In nucleotides, the CDR3 is TGCAGTGCTAGAAGTGCGGGGGGCAATGCGCAGTTCTTC.

This clonotype was counted many times. The chain uses TRBV3-1 and TRBJ2-3; possible D gene TRBD1, 6 bases. The CDR3 runs 13 residues. The V end lost 4 bases, the J end lost 3 bases, and 8 bases lay between the germline ends. The germline CDR1 and CDR2 sequences are LGHDT and YNNKEL (reference sequence). This CDR3 is CASSPQGTDTQYF. The CDR3, as DNA: TGTGCCAGCAGCCCACAGGGAACAGATACGCAGTATTTT.

This clonotype was seen many times. V and J are TRBV10-1 and TRBJ2-7; D is unresolved. This CDR3 contains 14 residues. Germline-derived CDR1 and CDR2 are WNHNN and SYGVQD (reference sequence). V lost 1 base and J lost 2, with 9 bases in between. The CDR3 loop is CASSEWISPYEQYF. CDR3 nucleotide sequence: TGCGCCAGCAGTGAGTGGATCTCCCCCTACGAGCAGTACTTC.

This chain links TRBV6-5 with TRBJ2-1; either TRBD1 or TRBD2 may fit D (5 bases each). Between the trimmed V and J ends, which lost 2 bases and 7 bases, there was a span of 12 bases. The CDR3 length is 14 residues. CDR1 MNHEY and CDR2 SVGAGI come from the germline V gene. DNA for the CDR3: TGTGCCAGCAGTTACGGCTCAGAGGGGAATGAGCAGTTCTTC. This encodes CASSYGSEGNEQFF.